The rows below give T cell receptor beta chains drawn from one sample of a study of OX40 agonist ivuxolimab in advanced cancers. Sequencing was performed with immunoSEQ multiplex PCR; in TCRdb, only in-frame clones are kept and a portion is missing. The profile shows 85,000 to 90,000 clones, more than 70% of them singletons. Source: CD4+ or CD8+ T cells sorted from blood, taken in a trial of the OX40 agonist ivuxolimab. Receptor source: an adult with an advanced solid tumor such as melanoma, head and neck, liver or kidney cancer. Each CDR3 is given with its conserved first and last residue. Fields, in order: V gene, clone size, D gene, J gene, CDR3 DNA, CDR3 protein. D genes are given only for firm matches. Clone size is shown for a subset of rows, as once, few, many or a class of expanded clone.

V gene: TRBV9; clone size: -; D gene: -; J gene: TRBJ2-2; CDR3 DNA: TGTGCCAGCAGCGTAGCTAGCAGGGTCGGGGAGCTGTTTTTT; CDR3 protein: CASSVASRVGELFF
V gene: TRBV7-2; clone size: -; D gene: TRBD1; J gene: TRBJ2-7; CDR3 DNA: TGTGCCAGCAGCTTAACGTGGACAGGGGCGACTAGGGGGCAGTACTTC; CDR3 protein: CASSLTWTGATRGQYF
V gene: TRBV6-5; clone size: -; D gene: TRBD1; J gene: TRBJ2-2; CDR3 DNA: TGTGCCAGCAGACAAGACAGGGAAGGGTCCGGGGAGCTGTTTTTT; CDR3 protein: CASRQDREGSGELFF
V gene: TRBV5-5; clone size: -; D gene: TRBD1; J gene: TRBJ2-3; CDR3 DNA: TGTGCCAGCAGCGCCACGTCACAGGGGGCTACAGATACGCAGTATTTT; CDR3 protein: CASSATSQGATDTQYF
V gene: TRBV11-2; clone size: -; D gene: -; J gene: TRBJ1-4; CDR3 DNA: TGTGCCAGCAGCTTAAAGTCGGGGTCGCGGGTTGGGGAAAAACTGTTTTTT; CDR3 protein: CASSLKSGSRVGEKLFF
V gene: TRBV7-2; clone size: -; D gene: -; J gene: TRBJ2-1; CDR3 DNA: TGTGCCAGCAGCTTAGGCCCGGGAGCTGTCGACAATGAGCAGTTCTTC; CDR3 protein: CASSLGPGAVDNEQFF
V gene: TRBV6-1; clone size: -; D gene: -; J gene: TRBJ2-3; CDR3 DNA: TGTGCCAGCAGTGCCTCTCCTAGCACAGATACGCAGTATTTT; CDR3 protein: CASSASPSTDTQYF
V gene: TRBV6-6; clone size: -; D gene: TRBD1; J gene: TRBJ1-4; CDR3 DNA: TGTGCCAGCAGCCATATGGACAGGGGGGATGAAAAACTGTTTTTT; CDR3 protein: CASSHMDRGDEKLFF
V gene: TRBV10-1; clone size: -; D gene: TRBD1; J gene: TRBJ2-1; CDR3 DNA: TGCGCCAGCAGTGGAAACAGGGGGAGATCCTACAATGAGCAGTTCTTC; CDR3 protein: CASSGNRGRSYNEQFF
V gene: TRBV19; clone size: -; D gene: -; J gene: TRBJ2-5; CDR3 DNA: TGTGCCAGTAGTATCGACGTTCAACAAGAGACCCAGTACTTC; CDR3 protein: CASSIDVQQETQYF
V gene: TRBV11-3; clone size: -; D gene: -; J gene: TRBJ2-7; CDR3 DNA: TGTGCCAGCAGCTTAGAGGCGAGCTCCTACGAGCAGTACTTC; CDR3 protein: CASSLEASSYEQYF
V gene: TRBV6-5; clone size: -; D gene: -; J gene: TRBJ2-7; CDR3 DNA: TGTGCCAGCAGTCGACGACATGGCGGTCCGTACGAGCAGTACTTC; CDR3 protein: CASSRRHGGPYEQYF
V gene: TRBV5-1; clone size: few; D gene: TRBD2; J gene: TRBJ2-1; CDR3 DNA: TGCGCCAGCAGCTTAGTAGCGGGCGACAATGAGCAGTTCTTC; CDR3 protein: CASSLVAGDNEQFF
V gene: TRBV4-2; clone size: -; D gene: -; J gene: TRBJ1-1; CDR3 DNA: TGTGCCAGCAGCCAAGAGGTTCACGCAGGGACGGGCACTGAAGCTTTCTTT; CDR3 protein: CASSQEVHAGTGTEAFF
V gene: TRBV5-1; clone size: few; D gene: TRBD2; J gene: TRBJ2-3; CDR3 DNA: TGCGCCAGCAGACCAGCGGGGGGAGTCACAGATACGCAGTATTTT; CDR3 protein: CASRPAGGVTDTQYF
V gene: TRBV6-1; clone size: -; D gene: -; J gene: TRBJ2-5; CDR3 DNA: TGTGCCAGCAGTGAAATCCGGGTCGGGCTTAACCAAGAGACCCAGTACTTC; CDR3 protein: CASSEIRVGLNQETQYF
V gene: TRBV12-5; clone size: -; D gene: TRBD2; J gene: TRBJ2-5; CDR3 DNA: TGTGCTAGTGGTTTGGGGGTCACTAGCGGGAGGGGACAAGAGACCCAGTACTTC; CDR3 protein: CASGLGVTSGRGQETQYF
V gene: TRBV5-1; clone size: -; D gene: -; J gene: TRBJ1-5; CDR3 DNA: TGCGCCAGCAGCTTCCAGCCCAATCAGCCCCAGCATTTT; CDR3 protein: CASSFQPNQPQHF
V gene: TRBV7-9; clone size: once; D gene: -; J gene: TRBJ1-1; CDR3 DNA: TGTGCCAGCAGCCGTTTAACAGAGAACACTGAAGCTTTCTTT; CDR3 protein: CASSRLTENTEAFF
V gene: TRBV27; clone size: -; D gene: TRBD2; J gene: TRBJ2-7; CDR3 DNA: TGTGCCAGCAGTTTAATAGCGGGAGTTGGCGAGCAGTACTTC; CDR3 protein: CASSLIAGVGEQYF
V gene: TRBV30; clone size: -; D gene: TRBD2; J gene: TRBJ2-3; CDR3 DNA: TGTGCCTGGAGTGTGTGGCGGCGGACTAGCGGGAGAGCAGATACGCAGTATTTT; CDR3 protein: CAWSVWRRTSGRADTQYF
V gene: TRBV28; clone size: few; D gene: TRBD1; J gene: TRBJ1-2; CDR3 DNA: TGTGCCAGCAGGACCCAGGGGGGAGAGGGCTACACCTTC; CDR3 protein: CASRTQGGEGYTF
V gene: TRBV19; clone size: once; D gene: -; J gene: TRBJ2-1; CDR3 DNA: TGTGCCAGTAGTACCGGCGGAGGGTACAATGAGCAGTTCTTC; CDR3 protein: CASSTGGGYNEQFF
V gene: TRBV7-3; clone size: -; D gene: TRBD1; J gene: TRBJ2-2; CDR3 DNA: TGTGCCAGCAGCCAGGGGGAAGGGCGGAACACCGGGGAGCTGTTTTTT; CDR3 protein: CASSQGEGRNTGELFF
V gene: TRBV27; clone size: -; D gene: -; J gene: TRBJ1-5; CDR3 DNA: TGTGCCAGCAAACCCAACGGCTTTCAGGCCCAGCATTTT; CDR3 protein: CASKPNGFQAQHF
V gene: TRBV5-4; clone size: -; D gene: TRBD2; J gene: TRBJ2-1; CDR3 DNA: TGTGCCAGCAGCTGGGGGACTAGCAATGAGCAGTTCTTC; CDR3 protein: CASSWGTSNEQFF
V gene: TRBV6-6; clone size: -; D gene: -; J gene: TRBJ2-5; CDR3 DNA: TGTGCCAGCAGTTACTCGGGGGGCCAAGAGACCCAGTACTTC; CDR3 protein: CASSYSGGQETQYF
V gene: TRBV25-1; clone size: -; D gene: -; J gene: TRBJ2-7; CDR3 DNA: TGTGCCAGCAGTGAAAGAAGGCCTGACAGGGCGGGGGAGCAGTACTTC; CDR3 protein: CASSERRPDRAGEQYF
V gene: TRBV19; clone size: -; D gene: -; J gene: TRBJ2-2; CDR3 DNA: TGTGCCAGTAGTATTGTAGGGAACACCGGGGAGCTGTTTTTT; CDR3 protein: CASSIVGNTGELFF
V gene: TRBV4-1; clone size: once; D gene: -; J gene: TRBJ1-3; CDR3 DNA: TGCGCCAGCAGCCAACCGACATCTTCCTTCGCTGGAAACACCATATATTTT; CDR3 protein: CASSQPTSSFAGNTIYF
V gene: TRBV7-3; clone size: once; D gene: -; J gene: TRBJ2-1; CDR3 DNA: TGTGCCAGCAGCCCCAGCCGACAGGCTAATGAGCAGTTCTTC; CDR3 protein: CASSPSRQANEQFF
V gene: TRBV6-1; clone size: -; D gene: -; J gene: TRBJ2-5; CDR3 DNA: TGTGCCATCCAGGGAGTTCAAGAGACCCAGTACTTC; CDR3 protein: CAIQGVQETQYF
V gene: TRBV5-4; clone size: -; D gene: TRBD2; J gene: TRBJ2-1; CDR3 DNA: TGTGCCAGCAGCCCCCAGCTCGGGACTAGTAACGATGAGCAGTTCTTC; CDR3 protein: CASSPQLGTSNDEQFF
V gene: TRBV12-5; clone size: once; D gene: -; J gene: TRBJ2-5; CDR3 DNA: TGTGCTAGTGGTTTGGGGGCCGGGACACCAGAAGAGACCCAGTACTTC; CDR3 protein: CASGLGAGTPEETQYF
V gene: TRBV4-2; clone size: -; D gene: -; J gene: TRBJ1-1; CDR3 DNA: TGTGCCAGCAGCCGTTCGGATCCGGAACTAGCTGAAGCTTTCTTT; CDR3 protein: CASSRSDPELAEAFF
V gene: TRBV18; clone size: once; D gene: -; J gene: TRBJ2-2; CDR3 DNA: TGTGCCAGCTCACCGCTCGGCCGAGGGAACACCGGGGAGCTGTTTTTT; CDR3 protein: CASSPLGRGNTGELFF
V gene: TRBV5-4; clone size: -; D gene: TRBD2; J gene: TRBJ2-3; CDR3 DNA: TGTGCCAGCAGCCCTAGCGGGGGGATCACAGATACGCAGTATTTT; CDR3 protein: CASSPSGGITDTQYF
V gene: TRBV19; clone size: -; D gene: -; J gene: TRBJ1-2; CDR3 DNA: TGTGCCAGTAGTATGACATATGCTAACTATGGCTACACCTTC; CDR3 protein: CASSMTYANYGYTF
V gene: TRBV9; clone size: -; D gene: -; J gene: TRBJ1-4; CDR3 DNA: TGTGCCAGCAGCGTAGGGGGGGCTAGTTATGAAAAACTGTTTTTT; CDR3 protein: CASSVGGASYEKLFF
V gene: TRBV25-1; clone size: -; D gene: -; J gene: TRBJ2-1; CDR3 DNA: TGTGCCAGCCCCGACGGAGCGGCGAGAGATGAGCAGTTCTTC; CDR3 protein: CASPDGAARDEQFF